The next 27 T cell receptor beta chains were all read from a single sample in a study of cytomegalovirus exposure and HLA in healthy donors. TCRdb's table, derived via immunoSEQ multiplex PCR, lists solely in-frame clones and lacks some. The data show some 87,000 clones, roughly 95% seen once. Sequencing was performed on PBMCs. These receptors came from a woman between 18 and 30 years old in good health and CMV-seronegative.

The chain couples TRBV9 to TRBJ1-5; a possible D gene is TRBD1 (6 bases). The CDR3 extends over 12 amino acids. Trimming stripped 4 bases from V and 7 bases from J, with 9 bases between. Looked up from germline, CDR1 is SGDLS and CDR2 is YYNGEE. Written as DNA, the CDR3 is TGTGCCAGCAGCTCAGGGGAACAGCCCCAGCATTTT. This encodes CASSSGEQPQHF. The full variable domain, rest sourced from reference TRBV9 and TRBJ1-5, is DSGVTQTPKHLITATGQRVTLRCSPRSGDLSVYWYQQSLDQGLQFLIQYYNGEERAKGNILERFSAQQFPDLHSELNLSSLELGDSALYFCASSSGEQPQHFGDGTRLSIL.

The chain carries TRBV6-5 and TRBJ2-3, with 9 nucleotides matching TRBD2. The CDR3 contains 16 residues. V shed 0 bases and J 4 bases; nucleotides not matched to a gene: 5. Germline V CDR1 and CDR2: MNHEY, SVGAGI. Here the CDR3 DNA reads TGTGCCAGCAGTTACTCGTATAGCGGGAGTGCAGATACGCAGTATTTT. Protein product: CASSYSYSGSADTQYF.

The rearrangement uses TRBV10-3 and TRBJ2-2; maybe TRBD1 (6 bases). Germline V gene data show CDR1 as ENHRY and CDR2 as SYGVKD. This CDR3 is 15 amino acids long. V lost 7 bases and J 1 base, leaving 13 bases between the germline ends. CDR3 region: CAITRTAENTGELFF. The CDR3 DNA reads TGTGCCATCACACGGACAGCCGAGAACACCGGGGAGCTGTTTTTT.

The V call is TRBV5-1, the J call TRBJ1-1, with a tentative D call TRBD1 (6 bases). This CDR3 has 14 residues. Looked up from germline, CDR1 is SGHRS and CDR2 is YFSETQ. Trimming left V 4 bases short and J 1 base short, with 11 bases between. The CDR3 DNA sequence: TGCGCCAGCAGCAATCAAGGGGGGAACACTGAAGCTTTCTTT. Translation gives CASSNQGGNTEAFF.

This clone has more than one count but fewer than ten. The chain joins TRBV7-6 to TRBJ2-7; 7 positions agree with TRBD2. The CDR3 contains 15 residues. V was clipped by 1 base and J by 0 bases; unmatched bases: 3. Germline lookup yields CDR1 SGHVS and CDR2 FNYEAQ. CDR3 sequence reads: CASSLGAGPSYEQYF. The CDR3 region has the DNA TGTGCCAGCAGCTTAGGAGCGGGACCCTCCTACGAGCAGTACTTC.

This clone was observed a handful of times. The V call is TRBV10-1, the J call TRBJ2-5, with 9 bases lining up with TRBD1. CDR1 WNHNN and CDR2 SYGVQD come from the germline V gene (reference sequence). The V and J ends lost 4 bases and 1 base, in that order; junction bases with no gene match: 4. The CDR3 extends over 15 amino acids. The CDR3 spells CASSGDRETQETQYF. The CDR3 DNA sequence: TGCGCCAGCAGTGGGGACAGGGAGACCCAAGAGACCCAGTACTTC.

The V gene is TRBV28, the J gene TRBJ2-7, with TRBD1 identical over 7 bases. This CDR3 spans 15 amino acids. V lost 5 bases and J lost 4; bases outside the gene matches: 11. In germline, CDR1 is MDHEN, CDR2 SYDVKM. CDR3 sequence reads: CASSPRGRFKYEQYF. DNA for the CDR3: TGTGCCAGCAGTCCAAGGGGGCGCTTTAAATACGAGCAGTACTTC.

The chain couples TRBV19 to TRBJ2-7, with TRBD1 as a possible D gene (7 bases). Germline values: CDR1 LNHDA, CDR2 SQIVND (reference sequence). Trimming took 1 base from V and 3 from J, leaving 13 bases between them. There are 15 residues in the CDR3. Here the CDR3 reads CASSIGGDRSYEQYF. DNA for the CDR3: TGTGCCAGTAGTATAGGGGGGGACAGAAGCTACGAGCAGTACTTC.

The table lists this clone with a few counts. J is TRBJ1-4 and V is TRBV4-1; TRBD1 might be the D (6 bases). The V gene's germline CDR1 is MGHRA and CDR2 YSYEKL. The length of the CDR3 is 17 residues. V lost 4 bases and J lost 0, with 15 bases in between. CDR3 DNA sequence: TGCGCCAGCAGCCGCCGGGACATGCTTCCAACTAATGAAAAACTGTTTTTT. Protein: CASSRRDMLPTNEKLFF.

The chain recombines TRBV12-5 with TRBJ2-5, with D tentatively TRBD1 (5 bases). CDR1 and CDR2 (germline): LGHNT, FRNRAP. This CDR3 comprises 15 residues. Trimming stripped 1 base from V and 5 bases from J, with 14 bases between. The CDR3 DNA reads TGTGCTAGTGGTTTGGAAGCCGGCTCAGGGGAGACCCAGTACTTC. As protein: CASGLEAGSGETQYF.

The chain is built from TRBV2 and TRBJ1-2, with a weak D call TRBD1 (5 bases). The germline gives CDR1 SNHLY, CDR2 FYNNEI. The CDR3 spans 12 residues. V was trimmed by 7 bases and J by 4 bases, leaving 10 bases between them. CDR3 amino acids: CASTQQGYGYTF. Here the CDR3 DNA reads TGTGCCAGCACCCAGCAGGGCTATGGCTACACCTTC.

The V and J genes are TRBV9 and TRBJ2-5, with D possibly matching TRBD2 (5 bases). The CDR3 sequence is 15 residues long. Trimming took off 1 base at V and 1 base at J, with 11 bases between the two ends. The germline CDR1 and CDR2 sequences are SGDLS and YYNGEE. The CDR3 reads CASSVSPGVQETQYF. Written as DNA, the CDR3 is TGTGCCAGCAGCGTATCCCCCGGGGTCCAAGAGACCCAGTACTTC.

The V gene is TRBV5-5, the J gene TRBJ1-5, with D perhaps TRBD1 (6 bases). Looked up from germline, CDR1 is SGHKS and CDR2 is YYEKEE (reference sequence). V was trimmed by 0 bases and J by 7 bases, leaving 17 bases between them. The CDR3 loop spans 16 amino acids. CDR3 sequence (DNA): TGTGCCAGCAGCTTGGTGGGCGAGGGAAGGGGGCAGCCCCAGCATTTT. Residues: CASSLVGEGRGQPQHF.

V is TRBV9 and J is TRBJ2-2; TRBD1 aligns across 9 bases. Germline values: CDR1 SGDLS, CDR2 YYNGEE. The CDR3 has 15 amino acids. After removal of 5 bases from V and 3 bases from J, the junction contained 5 bases not matched to a gene. CDR3 loop: CASSYGTGYTGELFF. In DNA form, the CDR3 reads TGTGCCAGCAGTTACGGGACAGGGTACACCGGGGAGCTGTTTTTT.

The rearrangement links TRBV5-1 to TRBJ1-2; tentatively, D is TRBD1 (6 bases). From germline, CDR1 is SGHRS and CDR2 YFSETQ. The CDR3 is 16 residues long. Trimming took off 6 bases at V and 4 bases at J, with 22 bases between the two ends. CDR3 nucleotides: TGCGCCAGCACCCGAACCGGGACAAACGAACTCTATGGCTACACCTTC. Amino acid sequence: CASTRTGTNELYGYTF.

The chain links TRBV19 to TRBJ2-1; D perhaps matches TRBD2 (6 bases). CDR1 and CDR2 from the germline V gene are LNHDA and SQIVND (reference sequence). The CDR3 sequence is 16 residues long. The V and J ends lost 7 bases and 2 bases respectively, with 18 bases between them. The CDR3 reads CASTPTGSGTYNEQFF. For the CDR3, the DNA is TGTGCCAGTACCCCCACCGGTAGCGGTACCTACAATGAGCAGTTCTTC. Together with reference TRBV19 and TRBJ2-1, the CDR3 gives the full variable domain: DGGITQSPKYLFRKEGQNVTLSCEQNLNHDAMYWYRQDPGQGLRLIYYSQIVNDFQKGDIAEGYSVSREKKESFPLTVTSAQKNPTAFYLCASTPTGSGTYNEQFFGPGTRLTVL.

CDR3 region: CASSRDRAYEQYF. DNA of the CDR3: TGTGCCAGTAGTAGGGACAGGGCCTACGAGCAGTACTTC. The chain uses TRBV19 and TRBJ2-7, with TRBD1 matching 9 bases. Germline V gene lookup returns CDR1 LNHDA and CDR2 SQIVND (reference sequence). Trimming took 4 bases from V and 2 from J; bases not matched to a gene: 0. The CDR3 totals 13 residues.

The chain joins TRBV14 to TRBJ2-1; possible D gene TRBD2, 6 bases. Trimming left V 7 bases short and J 4 bases short, with 11 bases between. Per germline, CDR1 SGHDN and CDR2 FVKESK. CDR3 length equals 13 residues. CDR3 sequence: CASMGSGYNEQFF. The DNA for the CDR3 is TGTGCCAGCATGGGGAGCGGGTACAATGAGCAGTTCTTC.

The gene calls are TRBV7-2 and TRBJ2-7, with 8 bases identical to TRBD2. Germline loops: CDR1 SGHTA, CDR2 FQGNSA. The J segment lost 4 bases and the V segment lost 5 bases, leaving 7 bases of the junction unmatched. This CDR3 has 14 residues. The CDR3 loop reads CASSPTGGPYEQYF. The CDR3 DNA reads TGTGCCAGCAGCCCAACGGGAGGGCCGTACGAGCAGTACTTC.

This chain links TRBV7-2 with TRBJ2-7; 7 bases are a match to TRBD2. Trimming at V came to 2 bases and at J to 2 bases, leaving 15 bases not matched to a gene. In germline, CDR1 is SGHTA, CDR2 FQGNSA. The length of the CDR3 is 18 residues. The CDR3 reads CASSLFISFGGGAYEQYF. As DNA, the CDR3 is TGTGCCAGCAGCTTATTTATTTCGTTTGGCGGGGGTGCCTACGAGCAGTACTTC.

The chain carries TRBV27 and TRBJ2-7, with a possible D match to TRBD1 (5 bases). The germline V gene encodes CDR1 MNHEY and CDR2 SMNVEV (reference sequence). The V and J ends lost 4 bases and 5 bases respectively, with 15 bases between them. CDR3 size: 14 residues. CDR3 loop: CASSSVDSQHEQYF. The CDR3 DNA reads TGTGCCAGCAGTTCCGTAGACAGCCAACACGAGCAGTACTTC.

The rearrangement uses TRBV2 and TRBJ1-5, with D unclear. Germline CDR1 and CDR2: SNHLY and FYNNEI. The V gene lost 6 bases and the J gene lost 3 bases, with 21 bases spanning the gap. The CDR3 covers 17 residues. This CDR3 is CASSTHEGRGFNQPQHF. The CDR3 nucleotides read TGTGCCAGCAGCACCCACGAGGGCCGAGGGTTCAATCAGCCCCAGCATTTT. Drawing the rest from reference TRBV2 and TRBJ1-5, the complete variable domain is EPEVTQTPSHQVTQMGQEVILRCVPISNHLYFYWYRQILGQKVEFLVSFYNNEISEKSEIFDDQFSVERPDGSNFTLKIRSTKLEDSAMYFCASSTHEGRGFNQPQHFGDGTRLSIL.

The V call is TRBV28, the J call TRBJ2-7; TRBD1 is a possible D gene (6 bases). Trimming took off 7 bases at V and 4 bases at J, with 17 bases between the two ends. CDR3 length equals 14 residues. The V gene's germline CDR1 is MDHEN and CDR2 SYDVKM. In nucleotides, the CDR3 is TGTGCCAGCAAGGGCCCGGAAAGGGGGTACGAGCAGTACTTC. Translated: CASKGPERGYEQYF.

This rearrangement joins TRBV9 to TRBJ2-2; 9 nucleotides agree with TRBD2. With 0 bases clipped from V and 0 bases from J, the junction kept 6 bases outside the gene matches. Germline V CDR1 and CDR2: SGDLS, YYNGEE. This CDR3 is built from 18 residues. CDR3 in DNA: TGTGCCAGCAGCGTAGTCTTAGCGGGAGAGGCGAACACCGGGGAGCTGTTTTTT. Residues: CASSVVLAGEANTGELFF.

This chain links TRBV5-4 with TRBJ1-1, with D perhaps matching TRBD1 (6 bases). CDR3 length equals 15 residues. V was clipped by 4 bases and J by 0 bases, with 13 bases between them. The germline gives CDR1 SGHNT, CDR2 YYREEE (reference sequence). CDR3 in DNA: TGTGCCAGCAGCGTCAGACAGGAAATGAACACTGAAGCTTTCTTT. It specifies CASSVRQEMNTEAFF.

The genes are TRBV9 and TRBJ2-2, with 10 bases that match TRBD2. The CDR3 is 16 residues long. The germline CDR1 and CDR2 sequences are SGDLS and YYNGEE. Losses at the gene ends were 0 bases for V and 3 bases for J; bases not matched to a gene: 2. The CDR3 reads CASSVGLAGDTGELFF. The CDR3 coding sequence is TGTGCCAGCAGCGTAGGGCTAGCGGGAGACACCGGGGAGCTGTTTTTT.

This CDR3 is CASSPTQGIQETQYF. CDR3 coding DNA: TGTGCCAGCAGCCCTACACAGGGGATCCAAGAGACCCAGTACTTC. V and J are TRBV5-4 and TRBJ2-5; 7 bases match TRBD1. CDR3 size: 15 residues. With 4 bases clipped from V and 1 base from J, the junction kept 7 bases outside the gene matches. Germline CDR1 SGHNT, CDR2 YYREEE (reference sequence).